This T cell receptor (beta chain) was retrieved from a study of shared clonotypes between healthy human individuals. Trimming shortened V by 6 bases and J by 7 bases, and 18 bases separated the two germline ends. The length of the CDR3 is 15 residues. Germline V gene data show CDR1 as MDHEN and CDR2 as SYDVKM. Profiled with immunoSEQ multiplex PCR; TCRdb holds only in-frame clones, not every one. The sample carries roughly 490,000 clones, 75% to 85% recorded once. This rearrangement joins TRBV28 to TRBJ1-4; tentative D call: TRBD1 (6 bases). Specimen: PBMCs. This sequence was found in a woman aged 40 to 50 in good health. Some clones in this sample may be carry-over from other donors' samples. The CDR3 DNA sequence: TGTGCCAGCAGCCAACTAGGGGGGTTGGGTGAAAAACTGTTTTTT. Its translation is CASSQLGGLGEKLFF. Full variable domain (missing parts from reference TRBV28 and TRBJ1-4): DVKVTQSSRYLVKRTGEKVFLECVQDMDHENMFWYRQDPGLGLRLIYFSYDVKMKEKGDIPEGYSVSREKKERFSLILESASTNQTSMYLCASSQLGGLGEKLFFGSGTQLSVL.